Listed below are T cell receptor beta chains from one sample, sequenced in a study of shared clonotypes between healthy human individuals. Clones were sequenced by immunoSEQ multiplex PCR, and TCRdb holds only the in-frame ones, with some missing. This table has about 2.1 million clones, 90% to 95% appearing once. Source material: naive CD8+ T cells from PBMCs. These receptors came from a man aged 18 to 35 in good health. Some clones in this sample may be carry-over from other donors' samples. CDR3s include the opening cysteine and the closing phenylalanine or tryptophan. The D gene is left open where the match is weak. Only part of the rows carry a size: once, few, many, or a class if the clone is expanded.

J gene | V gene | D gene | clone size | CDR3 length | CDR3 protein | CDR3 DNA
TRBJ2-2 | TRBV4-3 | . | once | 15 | CASSQEVADTGELFF | TGCGCCAGCAGCCAAGAAGTAGCGGACACCGGGGAGCTGTTTTTT
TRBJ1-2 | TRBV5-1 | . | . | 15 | CASSPGQTLHYGYTF | TGCGCCAGCAGCCCTGGACAGACTCTGCACTATGGCTACACCTTC
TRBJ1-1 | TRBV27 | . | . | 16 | CASSLRFQVPNTEAFF | TGTGCCAGCAGTTTAAGGTTTCAGGTCCCCAACACTGAAGCTTTCTTT
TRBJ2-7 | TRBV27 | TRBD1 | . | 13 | CASSRGQGYEQYF | TGTGCCAGCAGCCGGGGACAGGGCTACGAGCAGTACTTC
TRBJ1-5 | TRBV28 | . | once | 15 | CASSTLDISNQPQHF | TGTGCCAGCAGTACCCTCGACATAAGCAATCAGCCCCAGCATTTT
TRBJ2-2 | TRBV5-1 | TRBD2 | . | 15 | CASSPWTSGAGELFF | TGCGCCAGCAGCCCCTGGACTAGCGGGGCCGGGGAGCTGTTTTTT
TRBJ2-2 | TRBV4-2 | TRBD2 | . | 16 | CASSPGTSENTGELFF | TGTGCCAGCAGCCCCGGGACTAGCGAGAACACCGGGGAGCTGTTTTTT
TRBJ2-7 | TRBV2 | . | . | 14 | CASMGRDGPYEQYF | TGTGCCAGCATGGGTCGAGACGGCCCCTACGAGCAGTACTTC
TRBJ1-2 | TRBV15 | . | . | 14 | CATSRRAGSYGYTF | TGTGCCACCAGCAGAAGGGCAGGGAGCTATGGCTACACCTTC
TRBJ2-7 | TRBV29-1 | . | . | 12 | CSVEDTSYEQYF | TGCAGCGTTGAAGATACCTCCTACGAGCAGTACTTC
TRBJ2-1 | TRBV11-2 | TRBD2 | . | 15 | CASSLIAGKYNEQFF | TGTGCCAGCAGCTTAATAGCGGGAAAGTACAATGAGCAGTTCTTC
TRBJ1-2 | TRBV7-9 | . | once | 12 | CASSLPSYGYTF | TGTGCCAGCAGCCTACCCTCCTATGGCTACACCTTC
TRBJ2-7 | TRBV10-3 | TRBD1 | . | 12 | CATRDRGYEQYF | TGTGCCACCCGGGACAGGGGGTACGAGCAGTACTTC
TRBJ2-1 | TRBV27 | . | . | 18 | CASSLSMREGLNYNEQFF | TGTGCCAGCAGTTTATCGATGCGGGAAGGTCTAAACTACAATGAGCAGTTCTTC
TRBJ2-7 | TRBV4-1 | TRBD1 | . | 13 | CASSDRVAYEQYF | TGCGCCAGCAGCGACAGGGTCGCCTACGAGCAGTACTTC
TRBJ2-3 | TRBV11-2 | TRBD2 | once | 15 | CASSSREDPTDTQYF | TGTGCCAGCAGCTCGCGGGAGGACCCCACAGATACGCAGTATTTT
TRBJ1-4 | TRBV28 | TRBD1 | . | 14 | CASSLFRGNEKLFF | TGTGCCAGCAGTTTATTCAGGGGGAATGAAAAACTGTTTTTT
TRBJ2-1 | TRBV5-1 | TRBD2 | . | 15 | CASSLRLAGVDEQFF | TGCGCCAGCAGCTTGCGACTAGCGGGAGTTGATGAGCAGTTCTTC
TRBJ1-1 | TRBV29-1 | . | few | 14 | CSVDPGLGLTEAFF | TGCAGCGTTGACCCAGGTCTTGGGCTCACTGAAGCTTTCTTT
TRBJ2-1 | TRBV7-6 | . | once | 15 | CASSRVAAVLSEQFF | TGTGCCAGCAGCCGCGTGGCGGCCGTCCTTAGTGAGCAGTTCTTC
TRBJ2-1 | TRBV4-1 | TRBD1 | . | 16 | CASSHPPGTAYNEQFF | TGCGCCAGCAGCCATCCGCCCGGGACAGCCTACAATGAGCAGTTCTTC
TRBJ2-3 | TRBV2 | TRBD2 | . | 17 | CASTGLAGVAGTDTQYF | TGTGCCAGCACCGGACTAGCGGGAGTCGCGGGCACAGATACGCAGTATTTT
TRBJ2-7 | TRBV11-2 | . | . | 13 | CASSLFPAYEQYF | TGTGCCAGCAGCTTATTTCCCGCCTACGAGCAGTACTTC
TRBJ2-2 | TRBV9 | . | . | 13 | CASSVGGSGELFF | TGTGCCAGCAGCGTAGGGGGCTCCGGGGAGCTGTTTTTT
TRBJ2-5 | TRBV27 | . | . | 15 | CASSFVWLAKETQYF | TGTGCCAGCAGTTTCGTTTGGCTAGCGAAAGAGACCCAGTACTTC
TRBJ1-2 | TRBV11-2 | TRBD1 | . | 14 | CASSPQGADYGYTF | TGTGCCAGCAGCCCGCAGGGGGCCGACTATGGCTACACCTTC
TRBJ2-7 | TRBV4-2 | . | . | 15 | CASSQDLDWEYEQYF | TGTGCCAGCAGCCAAGATTTGGACTGGGAATACGAGCAGTACTTC
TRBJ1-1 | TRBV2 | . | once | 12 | CASSKWDPQAFF | TGTGCCAGCAGTAAATGGGACCCTCAAGCTTTCTTT
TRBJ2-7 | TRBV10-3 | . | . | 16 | CAISESTGRIAYEQYF | TGTGCCATCAGTGAGTCTACTGGGAGAATCGCCTACGAGCAGTACTTC
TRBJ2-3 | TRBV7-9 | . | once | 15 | CASSILRAGTDTQYF | TGTGCCAGCAGCATCCTGCGGGCAGGGACAGATACGCAGTATTTT
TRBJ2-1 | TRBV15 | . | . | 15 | CATSRDRLTFNEQFF | TGTGCCACCAGCAGAGATCGTCTGACTTTCAATGAGCAGTTCTTC
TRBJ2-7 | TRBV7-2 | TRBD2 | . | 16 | CASSLASSGITYEQYF | TGTGCCAGCAGCTTAGCGTCTAGCGGGATCACCTACGAGCAGTACTTC
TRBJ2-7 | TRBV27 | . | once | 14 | CASSPGRKTYEQYF | TGTGCCAGCAGTCCGGGACGGAAAACCTACGAGCAGTACTTC
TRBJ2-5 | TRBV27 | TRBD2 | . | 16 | CASSLWAGDHQETQYF | TGTGCCAGCAGTTTGTGGGCGGGAGACCATCAAGAGACCCAGTACTTC
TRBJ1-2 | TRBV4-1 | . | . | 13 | CASSPLPLSGYTF | TGCGCCAGCAGCCCCCTCCCCCTGTCTGGCTACACCTTC
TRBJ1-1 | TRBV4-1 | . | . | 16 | CASSLLGGTPNTEAFF | TGCGCCAGCAGCCTCCTGGGTGGGACACCTAACACTGAAGCTTTCTTT
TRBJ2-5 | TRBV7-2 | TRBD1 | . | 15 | CASSSRDSTQETQYF | TGTGCCAGCAGCTCCCGGGACAGTACACAAGAGACCCAGTACTTC
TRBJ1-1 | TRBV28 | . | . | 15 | CASSRYTGWDTEAFF | TGTGCCAGCAGTAGATATACAGGGTGGGACACTGAAGCTTTCTTT
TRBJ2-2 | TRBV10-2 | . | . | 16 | CASRDLAGLNTGELFF | TGCGCCAGCAGGGACTTGGCGGGGCTTAACACCGGGGAGCTGTTTTTT
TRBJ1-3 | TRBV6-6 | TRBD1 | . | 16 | CASSYPTGQGASTIYF | TGTGCCAGCAGTTACCCCACGGGACAGGGGGCGAGCACCATATATTTT
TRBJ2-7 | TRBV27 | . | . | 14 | CASSFGTTVYEQYF | TGTGCCAGCAGTTTTGGGACCACAGTTTACGAGCAGTACTTC
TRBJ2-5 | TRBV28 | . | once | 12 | CAIESGSETQYF | TGTGCCATCGAATCGGGGTCAGAGACCCAGTACTTC
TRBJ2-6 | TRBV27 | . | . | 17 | CASRWVAGGPGANVLTF | TGTGCCAGCAGGTGGGTGGCAGGCGGCCCTGGGGCCAACGTCCTGACTTTC
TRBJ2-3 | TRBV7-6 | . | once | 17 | CASGPSTGLLSTDTQYF | TGTGCCAGCGGACCTTCGACCGGACTCCTTAGCACAGATACGCAGTATTTT
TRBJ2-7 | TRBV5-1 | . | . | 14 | CASSSDPDPYEQYF | TGCGCCAGCAGCTCGGACCCGGATCCCTACGAGCAGTACTTC
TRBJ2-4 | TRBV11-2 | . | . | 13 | CASSPPSGNIQYF | TGTGCCAGCAGCCCCCCAAGTGGAAACATTCAGTACTTC
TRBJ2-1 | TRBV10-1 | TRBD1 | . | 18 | CASSESTSLSDGRGIKFF | TGCGCCAGCAGTGAGTCGACTTCTCTTTCCGACGGCAGGGGGATAAAGTTCTTC
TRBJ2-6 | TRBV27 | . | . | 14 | CATQKISGANVLTF | TGTGCCACCCAAAAGATCTCTGGGGCCAACGTCCTGACTTTC
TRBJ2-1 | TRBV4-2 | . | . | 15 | CASSLWGGATGEQFF | TGTGCCAGCAGCCTCTGGGGGGGCGCCACAGGTGAGCAGTTCTTC
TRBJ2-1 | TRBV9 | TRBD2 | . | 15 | CASSFAGGHYNEQFF | TGTGCCAGCAGCTTCGCGGGAGGGCACTACAATGAGCAGTTCTTC
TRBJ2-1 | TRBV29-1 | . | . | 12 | CSVEVGPNEQFF | TGCAGCGTTGAAGTGGGCCCCAATGAGCAGTTCTTC
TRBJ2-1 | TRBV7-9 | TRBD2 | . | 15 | CASSASGISYNEQFF | TGTGCCAGCAGCGCTAGCGGAATCTCCTACAATGAGCAGTTCTTC
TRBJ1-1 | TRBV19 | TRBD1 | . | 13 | CASSYTGGTEAFF | TGTGCCAGTAGTTACACAGGGGGCACTGAAGCTTTCTTT
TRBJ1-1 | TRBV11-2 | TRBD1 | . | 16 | CASSSPTGGFGTEAFF | TGTGCCAGCAGCTCCCCGACAGGGGGCTTTGGCACTGAAGCTTTCTTT
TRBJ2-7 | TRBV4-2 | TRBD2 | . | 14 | CASSHPGLASEQYF | TGTGCCAGCAGCCACCCGGGACTAGCGAGCGAGCAGTACTTC
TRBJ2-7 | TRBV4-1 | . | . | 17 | CASSQSLSGGQSYEQYF | TGCGCCAGCAGCCAATCACTGAGCGGGGGACAGTCCTACGAGCAGTACTTC
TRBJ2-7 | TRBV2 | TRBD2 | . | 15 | CASSGSLAGGGEQYF | TGTGCCAGCAGTGGATCCCTAGCGGGAGGTGGCGAGCAGTACTTC
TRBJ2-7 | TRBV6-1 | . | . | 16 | CASSEAGSLSSYEQYF | TGTGCCAGCAGTGAAGCAGGCAGCCTTTCCTCCTACGAGCAGTACTTC
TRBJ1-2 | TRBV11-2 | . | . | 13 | CASSPTGIYGYTF | TGTGCCAGCAGCCCAACAGGGATCTATGGCTACACCTTC